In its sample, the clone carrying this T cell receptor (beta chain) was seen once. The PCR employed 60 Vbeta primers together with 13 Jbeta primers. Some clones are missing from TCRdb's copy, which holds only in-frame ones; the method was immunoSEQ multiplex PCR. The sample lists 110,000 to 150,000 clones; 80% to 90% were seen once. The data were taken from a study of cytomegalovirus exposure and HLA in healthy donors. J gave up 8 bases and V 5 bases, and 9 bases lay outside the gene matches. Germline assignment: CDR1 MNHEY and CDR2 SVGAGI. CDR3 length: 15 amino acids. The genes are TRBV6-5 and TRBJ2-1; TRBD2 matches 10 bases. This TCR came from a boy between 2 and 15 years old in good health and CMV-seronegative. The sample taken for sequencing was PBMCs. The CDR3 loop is CASSTPSGSTYEQFF. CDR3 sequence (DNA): TGTGCCAGCAGTACACCTAGCGGGAGTACGTATGAGCAGTTCTTC.